These T cell receptor beta chains were read from a single sample in a study of cytomegalovirus exposure and HLA in healthy donors. TCRdb's table, derived via immunoSEQ multiplex PCR, lists solely in-frame clones and lacks some. The sample contains about 67,000 clones, roughly 78% of which appear only once. The material sequenced was PBMCs. The receptors derive from a middle-aged man in good health and CMV-seronegative. The CDR3 runs from the conserved cysteine through the conserved F or W. The D gene is left open where the match is weak. The size field is filled for only some rows; it gives once, few, many or a size class.

TRBJ2-7 | NA | TRBD2 | TRBV7-2 | CASSWTSGGSYEQYF | TGTGCCAGCAGCTGGACTAGCGGGGGATCCTACGAGCAGTACTTC
TRBJ2-7 | NA | NA | TRBV18 | CASSLYRPPYRTYEQYF | TGTGCCAGCTCACTCTACCGACCCCCCTACAGGACCTACGAGCAGTACTTC
TRBJ2-1 | NA | NA | TRBV7-9 | CASRTDYNEQFF | TGTGCCAGCAGGACAGATTACAATGAGCAGTTCTTC
TRBJ2-3 | NA | NA | TRBV28 | CASSLSGSSTDTQYF | TGTGCCAGCAGTTTGTCGGGGTCTAGCACAGATACGCAGTATTTT
TRBJ1-5 | once | NA | TRBV7-2 | CASSLGRSMGNQPQHF | TGTGCCAGCAGCTTAGGTAGGAGTATGGGCAATCAGCCCCAGCATTTT
TRBJ1-2 | NA | TRBD1 | TRBV9 | CASSGPGQADANYGYTF | TGTGCCAGCAGCGGTCCGGGACAGGCGGACGCTAACTATGGCTACACCTTC
TRBJ1-2 | NA | NA | TRBV6-6 | CASRLQDYGYTF | TGTGCCAGCAGACTCCAGGATTATGGCTACACCTTC
TRBJ1-1 | NA | NA | TRBV7-9 | CASSPRDRTEAFF | TGTGCCAGCAGCCCTCGGGATCGGACTGAAGCTTTCTTT
TRBJ1-4 | NA | NA | TRBV5-6 | CASSFRTDANEKLFF | TGTGCCAGCAGCTTCCGGACAGATGCCAATGAAAAACTGTTTTTT
TRBJ1-5 | NA | TRBD1 | TRBV5-5 | CASSPIQGSNQPQHF | TGTGCCAGCAGCCCAATACAGGGGAGCAATCAGCCCCAGCATTTT
TRBJ1-1 | NA | NA | TRBV5-1 | CASSLVAENTEAFF | TGCGCCAGCAGCTTGGTTGCGGAAAACACTGAAGCTTTCTTT
TRBJ2-7 | NA | TRBD2 | TRBV7-9 | CASSLGGAASYEQYF | TGTGCCAGCAGCCTCGGGGGGGCAGCCTCCTACGAGCAGTACTTC
TRBJ1-5 | NA | NA | TRBV6-5 | CASSQNSNQPQHF | TGTGCCAGCAGCCAGAATAGCAATCAGCCCCAGCATTTT
TRBJ2-2 | NA | NA | TRBV2 | CATTEGAGELFF | TGTGCCACCACCGAGGGGGCCGGGGAGCTGTTTTTT
TRBJ2-1 | NA | TRBD2 | TRBV10-3 | CAISGTTSGYNEQFF | TGTGCCATTAGTGGTACTACTAGCGGCTACAATGAGCAGTTCTTC
TRBJ2-7 | NA | TRBD1 | TRBV5-4 | CASSPQGAAYEQYF | TGTGCCAGCAGCCCACAGGGGGCGGCGTACGAGCAGTACTTC
TRBJ1-1 | NA | NA | TRBV5-6 | CASSFEGGVKNTEAFF | TGTGCCAGCAGCTTTGAAGGCGGGGTAAAGAACACTGAAGCTTTCTTT
TRBJ2-5 | NA | NA | TRBV5-1 | CASSLGRVRETQYF | TGCGCCAGCAGCTTGGGCCGGGTACGAGAGACCCAGTACTTC
TRBJ2-7 | NA | NA | TRBV9 | CASSPQVGARRVETYEQYF | TGTGCCAGCAGCCCCCAGGTAGGCGCGCGCAGGGTAGAAACCTACGAGCAGTACTTC
TRBJ2-3 | NA | TRBD2 | TRBV19 | CASSIRSSGLTDTQYF | TGTGCCAGTAGTATTAGGTCTAGCGGGCTCACAGATACGCAGTATTTT
TRBJ1-1 | NA | NA | TRBV19 | CASSIDNGNTEAFF | TGTGCCAGTAGTATAGATAACGGGAACACTGAAGCTTTCTTT
TRBJ2-7 | NA | TRBD1 | TRBV18 | CASSPLGDRYYEQYF | TGTGCCAGCTCACCACTAGGGGACAGGTACTACGAGCAGTACTTC
TRBJ1-6 | NA | NA | TRBV6-5 | CASSLTGHPLHF | TGTGCCAGCAGCTTAACAGGGCATCCCCTCCACTTT
TRBJ2-6 | NA | NA | TRBV7-2 | CASSLGRPISGANVLTF | TGTGCCAGCAGCTTGGGCAGGCCTATCTCTGGGGCCAACGTCCTGACTTTC
TRBJ2-1 | once | TRBD2 | TRBV4-1 | CASSRSGSSYNEQFF | TGCGCCAGCAGCCGCAGCGGGAGTTCCTACAATGAGCAGTTCTTC
TRBJ1-1 | NA | TRBD1 | TRBV25-1 | CASTGQEKNTEAFF | TGTGCCAGCACCGGACAGGAGAAGAACACTGAAGCTTTCTTT
TRBJ1-3 | NA | NA | TRBV6-5 | CASSFTGGSGNTIYF | TGTGCCAGCAGTTTTACTGGTGGCTCTGGAAACACCATATATTTT
TRBJ2-7 | NA | NA | TRBV29-1 | CSVAGGARDLSSYEQYF | TGCAGCGTGGCCGGAGGGGCACGGGACCTGAGCTCCTACGAGCAGTACTTC
TRBJ1-6 | NA | TRBD1 | TRBV27 | CASSSRTGNSPLHF | TGTGCCAGCAGTTCCCGGACAGGGAATTCACCCCTCCACTTT
TRBJ1-2 | NA | NA | TRBV4-1 | CASSQDPDGLYGYTF | TGCGCCAGCAGCCAAGATCCTGACGGACTCTATGGCTACACCTTC
TRBJ2-3 | NA | NA | TRBV5-4 | CASSLAQGNTQYF | TGTGCCAGCAGCTTGGCGCAGGGAAATACGCAGTATTTT
TRBJ1-1 | NA | NA | TRBV5-1 | CASSLMSGSNTEAFF | TGCGCCAGCAGCTTGATGTCGGGGTCCAACACTGAAGCTTTCTTT
TRBJ1-5 | NA | NA | TRBV18 | CASSRTDSNQPQHF | TGTGCCAGCTCAAGGACAGATAGCAATCAGCCCCAGCATTTT
TRBJ1-5 | NA | NA | TRBV7-9 | CASSGGGGGNQPQHF | TGTGCCAGCAGTGGCGGGGGTGGCGGCAATCAGCCCCAGCATTTT
TRBJ2-3 | NA | TRBD2 | TRBV7-8 | CASSLGGSGSMNTQYF | TGTGCCAGCAGCTTAGGAGGTAGCGGGAGTATGAATACGCAGTATTTT
TRBJ1-5 | NA | TRBD1 | TRBV28 | CASGQGIGNQPQHF | TGTGCCAGTGGACAGGGTATTGGCAATCAGCCCCAGCATTTT
TRBJ2-3 | NA | NA | TRBV9 | CASSVQGPRTDTQYF | TGTGCCAGCAGCGTACAGGGGCCACGGACAGATACGCAGTATTTT
TRBJ2-7 | once | NA | TRBV5-4 | CASSLTGGYSYEQYF | TGTGCCAGCAGCCTAACCGGGGGATATTCCTACGAGCAGTACTTC
TRBJ2-7 | few | NA | TRBV5-4 | CASSLGGGYEQYF | TGTGCCAGCAGCTTGGGAGGCGGGTACGAGCAGTACTTC
TRBJ1-6 | once | TRBD1 | TRBV11-2 | CASSSLQGISSPLHF | TGTGCCAGCAGCTCGCTACAGGGGATCAGTTCACCCCTCCACTTT
TRBJ1-4 | NA | TRBD1 | TRBV27 | CASSRTRGTGGLNEKLFF | TGTGCCAGCAGCCGCACGAGGGGAACAGGGGGCCTTAATGAAAAACTGTTTTTT
TRBJ1-1 | NA | NA | TRBV15 | CATSREQGGTEAFF | TGTGCCACCAGCAGAGAGCAAGGGGGTACTGAAGCTTTCTTT
TRBJ2-3 | NA | TRBD2 | TRBV5-5 | CASSSLLAGTDTQYF | TGTGCCAGCAGCTCCTTACTAGCGGGCACAGATACGCAGTATTTT
TRBJ1-6 | NA | NA | TRBV14 | CASSQRGGSPLHF | TGTGCCAGCAGCCAACGGGGGGGTTCACCCCTCCACTTT
TRBJ2-1 | NA | NA | TRBV9 | CASSVGSGALNEQFF | TGTGCCAGCAGCGTAGGTTCAGGGGCCCTCAATGAGCAGTTCTTC
TRBJ2-6 | NA | TRBD2 | TRBV5-4 | CASSRVSLGRGANVLTF | TGTGCCAGCAGCCGCGTTAGTCTCGGGAGGGGGGCCAACGTCCTGACTTTC
TRBJ2-1 | few | TRBD1 | TRBV29-1 | CSVEDRGSSYNEQFF | TGCAGCGTTGAAGACAGGGGGAGCTCCTACAATGAGCAGTTCTTC
TRBJ2-7 | few | TRBD1 | TRBV28 | CASRLTGTGMYEQYF | TGTGCCAGCAGACTAACCGGGACAGGGATGTACGAGCAGTACTTC
TRBJ1-1 | NA | TRBD1 | TRBV7-6 | CASRSGTGVSGTEAFF | TGTGCCAGCAGGTCCGGGACAGGGGTTAGTGGCACTGAAGCTTTCTTT
TRBJ1-1 | NA | TRBD1 | TRBV28 | CASIPTGGNTEAFF | TGTGCCAGTATACCAACAGGGGGGAACACTGAAGCTTTCTTT
TRBJ2-5 | NA | NA | TRBV7-6 | CASSLARGQETQYF | TGTGCCAGCAGCTTAGCGCGGGGCCAAGAGACCCAGTACTTC